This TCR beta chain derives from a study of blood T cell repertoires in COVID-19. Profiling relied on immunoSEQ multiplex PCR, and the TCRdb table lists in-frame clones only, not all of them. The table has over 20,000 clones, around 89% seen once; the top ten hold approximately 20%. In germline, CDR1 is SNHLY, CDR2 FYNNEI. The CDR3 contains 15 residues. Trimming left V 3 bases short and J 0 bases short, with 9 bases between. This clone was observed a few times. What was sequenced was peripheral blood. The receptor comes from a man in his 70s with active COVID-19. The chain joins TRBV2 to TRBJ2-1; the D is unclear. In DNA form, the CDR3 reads TGTGCCAGCAGTGAGAGACTTCGCTCCTACAATGAGCAGTTCTTC. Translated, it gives CASSERLRSYNEQFF. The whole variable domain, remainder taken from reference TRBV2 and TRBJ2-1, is EPEVTQTPSHQVTQMGQEVILRCVPISNHLYFYWYRQILGQKVEFLVSFYNNEISEKSEIFDDQFSVERPDGSNFTLKIRSTKLEDSAMYFCASSERLRSYNEQFFGPGTRLTVL.